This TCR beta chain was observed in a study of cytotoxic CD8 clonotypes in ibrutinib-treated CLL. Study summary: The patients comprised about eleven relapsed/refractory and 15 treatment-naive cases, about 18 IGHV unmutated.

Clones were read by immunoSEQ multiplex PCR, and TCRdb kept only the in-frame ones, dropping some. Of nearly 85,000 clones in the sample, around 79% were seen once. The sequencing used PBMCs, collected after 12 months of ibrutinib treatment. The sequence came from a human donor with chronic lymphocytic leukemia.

CDR3: CASSSGLAGAGEQYF. CDR3 sequence (DNA): TGTGCCAGCAGCTCCGGACTAGCGGGAGCCGGGGAGCAGTACTTC. The chain employs TRBV5-4 and TRBJ2-7; 13 bases are a match to TRBD2. J gave up 7 bases and V 3 bases, and 7 bases lay outside the gene matches. From germline, CDR1 is SGHNT and CDR2 YYREEE (reference sequence). This CDR3 spans 15 amino acids.